A single sample gave rise to the 32 T cell receptor beta chains below, sequenced in a study of Ad26.COV2.S vaccination and SARS-CoV-2 variants. Clones were sequenced by immunoSEQ multiplex PCR, and TCRdb holds only the in-frame ones, with some missing. Of 450,000 to 550,000 clones listed, 89% are singletons. Stated treatment: roughly 19 received Ad26.COV2.S at low or high dose, single or two shots; several received placebo; per-sample allocation not given. Day 63 following the first vaccine or placebo injection was when the samples were taken. The sequenced sample was peripheral blood, obtained in a trial of Ad26.COV2.S vaccine versus placebo. The receptors were sampled from a person aged 18-60 years who received the Ad26.COV2.S COVID-19 vaccine or a placebo.

About this clone: The same CDR3 can be traced to other DNA sequences in this sample. The chain joins TRBV7-9 to TRBJ2-3; D is uncertain. The CDR3 contains 13 residues. Trimming took off 2 bases at V and 3 bases at J, with 6 bases between the two ends. CDR1 SEHNR and CDR2 FQNEAQ come from the germline V gene (reference sequence). As DNA, the CDR3 is TGTGCCAGCAGCTTATTGGGGACAGATACGCAGTATTTT. Translation: CASSLLGTDTQYF.

The rearrangement uses TRBV6-2 or TRBV6-3 and TRBJ1-1; possibly TRBD1 for D (5 bases). The CDR3 totals 12 residues. Trimming stripped 8 bases from V and 3 bases from J, with 10 bases between. Germline assignment: CDR1 MNHEY and CDR2 SVGEGT. In DNA form, the CDR3 reads TGTGCCAGCCGCCCGGGGGACACTGAAGCTTTCTTT. It is translated as CASRPGDTEAFF.

The CDR3 DNA reads TGTGCCAGCAGCCCCCAGTGGTCCAGGGAAGAGACCCAGTACTTC. Translating gives CASSPQWSREETQYF. The genes are TRBV7-2 and TRBJ2-5; TRBD1 might be the D (5 bases). This CDR3 is 15 amino acids long. Germline V gives CDR1 SGHTA, CDR2 FQGNSA. Trimming shortened V by 5 bases and J by 3 bases, and 16 bases separated the two germline ends.

This rearrangement joins TRBV5-1 to TRBJ2-6; D not certain. CDR3 length: 18 residues. Germline V gene sequence: CDR1 SGHRS, CDR2 YFSETQ. Trimming removed 0 bases at V and 0 bases at J, with 13 bases between. The CDR3 protein is CASSLVGTASSGANVLTF. The CDR3 DNA reads TGCGCCAGCAGCTTGGTGGGCACAGCAAGCTCTGGGGCCAACGTCCTGACTTTC.

This clone turned up a few times. The chain uses TRBV19 and TRBJ2-7, with 8 bases lining up with TRBD1. J was trimmed by 1 base and V by 5 bases; bases with no gene match: 7. The CDR3 loop spans 15 amino acids. The germline gives CDR1 LNHDA, CDR2 SQIVND (reference sequence). CDR3 nucleotide sequence: TGTGCCAGTAGTCCCGGGACAGGTCGATCCTACGAGCAGTACGTC. Amino acid sequence: CASSPGTGRSYEQYV.

V is TRBV5-6 and J is TRBJ1-3; unclear D gene. Trimming left V 6 bases short and J 4 bases short, with 17 bases between. This CDR3 spans 15 amino acids. Looked up from germline, CDR1 is SGHDT and CDR2 is YYEEEE. The DNA for the CDR3 is TGTGCCAGCACCTCCGGTACGGGTAGGGGAAACACCATATATTTT. It encodes CASTSGTGRGNTIYF.

This chain joins TRBV14 and TRBJ1-2; no clear D gene. Germline loops: CDR1 SGHDN, CDR2 FVKESK. CDR3 length: 13 residues. The ends were cut back, 2 bases at V and 1 base at J, with 5 bases in the middle. CDR3 DNA sequence: TGTGCCAGCAGCCAACAGTTTAACTATGGCTACACCTTC. This gives the protein CASSQQFNYGYTF.

The count of this clone is one. The chain has TRBV20-1 and TRBJ1-2; TRBD1 agrees at 9 bases. The CDR3 consists of 15 residues. Germline V lookup: CDR1 DFQATT, CDR2 SNEGSKA (reference sequence). J lost 4 bases, V lost 3 bases, and 9 bases had no gene match. The CDR3 here is CSASPFDRGGYGYTF. The CDR3 DNA sequence: TGCAGTGCTAGTCCTTTCGACAGGGGGGGCTATGGCTACACCTTC.

This clone came up once. CDR3 amino acids: CASSLRETGPYEQYF. CDR3 in DNA: TGTGCCAGCAGCCTCCGCGAGACAGGTCCCTACGAGCAGTACTTC. The V gene is TRBV4-2, the J gene TRBJ2-7, with a tentative D call TRBD1 (6 bases). The V gene's germline CDR1 is LGHNA and CDR2 YNFKEQ. The V gene lost 4 bases and the J gene lost 2 bases, with 15 bases spanning the gap. This CDR3 contains 15 residues.

J is TRBJ2-1 and V is TRBV6-5, with D perhaps matching TRBD1 (5 bases). Trimming shortened V by 2 bases and J by 6 bases, and 8 bases separated the two germline ends. The CDR3 spans 13 residues. CDR1 and CDR2 (germline): MNHEY, SVGAGI. The CDR3 reads CASSYQGFNEQFF. The DNA of the CDR3 is TGTGCCAGCAGTTACCAGGGTTTCAATGAGCAGTTCTTC.

The chain combines TRBV5-1 with TRBJ2-1, with 8 bases matching TRBD2. This CDR3 is built from 16 residues. Per germline, CDR1 SGHRS and CDR2 YFSETQ. V lost 4 bases, J lost 2 bases, and 8 bases stayed unmatched. CDR3 in DNA: TGCGCCAGCAGCCCCCCCGGGAGGGGGGCCTACAATGAGCAGTTCTTC. Translating it yields CASSPPGRGAYNEQFF.

This clone was seen just once. The chain is built from TRBV13 and TRBJ2-1; 8 positions agree with TRBD2. Germline values: CDR1 PRHDT, CDR2 FYEKMQ (reference sequence). Losses at the gene ends were 6 bases for V and 2 bases for J; bases not matched to a gene: 9. This CDR3 is built from 16 residues. CDR3 protein: CASSPMVAGTYNEQFF. CDR3 nucleotide sequence: TGTGCCAGCAGTCCCATGGTAGCGGGGACCTACAATGAGCAGTTCTTC.

Details on this clone: Mismatch with germline at one junction end may stem from a read error. The chain recombines TRBV7-7 with TRBJ2-1; a weak D match, TRBD2 (5 bases). Germline assignment: CDR1 SSHAT and CDR2 FNYEAQ (reference sequence). CDR3 length: 15 amino acids. In DNA, the CDR3 is TGTGCTAGCAGCTTATCACTAGATATCTACAATGAGCAGTTCTTC. Its translation is CASSLSLDIYNEQFF. The whole variable domain, filled in from reference TRBV7-7 and TRBJ2-1, reads GAGVSQSPRYKVTKRGQDVTLRCDPISSHATLYWYQQALGQGPEFLTYFNYEAQPDKSGLPSDRFSAERPEGSISTLTIQRTEQRDSAMYRCASSLSLDIYNEQFFGPGTRLTVL.

V and J are TRBV2 and TRBJ2-1; 12 nucleotides agree with TRBD2. V dropped 4 bases and J dropped 5; count of bases not matched to a gene: 0. CDR1 and CDR2 from the germline V gene are SNHLY and FYNNEI. CDR3 size: 14 residues. The CDR3 DNA follows: TGTGCCAGCAGTGGACTAGCGGGAGACAATGAGCAGTTCTTC. Amino acid sequence: CASSGLAGDNEQFF.

The genes are TRBV7-2 and TRBJ1-2; D is possibly TRBD1 (6 bases). The CDR3 totals 15 residues. Germline V lookup: CDR1 SGHTA, CDR2 FQGNSA. The ends were cut back, 0 bases at V and 5 bases at J, with 13 bases in the middle. The CDR3 sequence is CASSLAGQFRYGYTF. CDR3 nucleotide sequence: TGTGCCAGCAGCTTAGCAGGACAGTTCAGGTATGGCTACACCTTC.

The DNA for the CDR3 is TGCGCCAGCATGATGGACACAGGACGGAATCCCCTCCACTTT. It translates to CASMMDTGRNPLHF. The chain has TRBV5-1 and TRBJ1-6, with D possibly being TRBD1 (5 bases). V lost 6 bases and J 13 bases, leaving 20 bases between the germline ends. This CDR3 region has 14 residues. Germline CDR1 is SGHRS and CDR2 is YFSETQ.

The chain recombines TRBV29-1 with TRBJ1-1; no reliable D call. The CDR3 contains 12 residues. The ends were cut back, 3 bases at V and 5 bases at J, with 10 bases in the middle. Germline V gene sequence: CDR1 SQVTM, CDR2 ANQGSEA. The CDR3 reads CSVDWGGTEAFF. CDR3 nucleotide sequence: TGCAGCGTTGACTGGGGAGGTACTGAAGCTTTCTTT.

The rearrangement links TRBV4-1 to TRBJ1-1, with D maybe TRBD1 (6 bases). Germline assignment: CDR1 MGHRA and CDR2 YSYEKL. V was pared by 2 bases and J by 1 base, with 8 bases between. The CDR3 is 14 amino acids. The CDR3: CASSQTGTNTEAFF. CDR3 sequence (DNA): TGCGCCAGCAGCCAAACAGGGACGAACACTGAAGCTTTCTTT.

J is TRBJ2-1 and V is TRBV7-9, with TRBD1 matching over 9 bases. Germline trimming cut 5 bases from V and 2 bases from J; bases unmatched to any gene: 4. The CDR3 has 15 residues. The germline gives CDR1 SEHNR, CDR2 FQNEAQ (reference sequence). The CDR3 DNA sequence: TGTGCCAGCAGCCCAGACAGGGGGGCCTACAATGAGCAGTTCTTC. It is translated as CASSPDRGAYNEQFF. Combining the CDR3 with reference TRBV7-9 and TRBJ2-1 gives the whole variable domain DTGVSQNPRHKITKRGQNVTFRCDPISEHNRLYWYRQTLGQGPEFLTYFQNEAQLEKSRLLSDRFSAERPKGSFSTLEIQRTEQGDSAMYLCASSPDRGAYNEQFFGPGTRLTVL.

This chain joins TRBV7-9 and TRBJ2-3; possibly TRBD1 or TRBD2 for D (5 bases each). V was cut by 5 bases and J by 4 bases, with 10 bases left in between. The germline CDR1 and CDR2 sequences are SEHNR and FQNEAQ (reference sequence). The CDR3 runs to 13 residues. This CDR3 is CASSPGTSDTQYF. CDR3 nucleotide sequence: TGTGCCAGCAGCCCCGGGACCTCAGATACGCAGTATTTT.

The chain has TRBV29-1 and TRBJ1-1; D is perhaps TRBD1 (5 bases). This CDR3 region has 13 residues. V was pared by 7 bases and J by 8 bases, with 20 bases between. From germline, CDR1 is SQVTM and CDR2 ANQGSEA. The CDR3 loop is CSGGPGALREAFF. In DNA form, the CDR3 reads TGCAGCGGCGGACCCGGGGCCCTAAGGGAAGCTTTCTTT.

The J gene is TRBJ2-1, the V gene TRBV30; a possible D gene is TRBD1 (6 bases). Germline lookup yields CDR1 GTSNPN and CDR2 SVGIG (reference sequence). The CDR3 loop spans 13 amino acids. Between the trimmed V and J ends, which lost 1 base and 3 bases, there was a span of 7 bases. This chain's CDR3 is CAWSEDSYNEQFF. In nucleotides, the CDR3 is TGTGCCTGGAGTGAGGACAGCTACAATGAGCAGTTCTTC.

The chain recombines TRBV15 with TRBJ2-2, with 9 bases matching TRBD2. Germline assignment: CDR1 LNHNV and CDR2 YYDKDF (reference sequence). The CDR3 is 16 amino acids. J was trimmed by 5 bases and V by 1 base; bases with no gene match: 5. The CDR3: CATSRAGSGSTGELFF. Here the CDR3 DNA reads TGTGCCACCAGCAGAGCGGGTAGCGGGAGTACCGGGGAGCTGTTTTTT.

CDR3 bases: TGTGCCAGCAGCCCCACAGGGGGAGGCAATCAGCCCCAGCATTTT. Residues: CASSPTGGGNQPQHF. This chain connects TRBV6-5 to TRBJ1-5; 8 bases are a match to TRBD1. CDR3 size: 15 residues. CDR1 and CDR2 (germline): MNHEY, SVGAGI. Trimming at V came to 6 bases and at J to 2 bases, leaving 6 bases not matched to a gene.

V gene TRBV29-1 combines with J gene TRBJ1-2; 7 bases align to TRBD1. V dropped 6 bases and J dropped 8; count of bases not matched to a gene: 21. Germline V gene lookup returns CDR1 SQVTM and CDR2 ANQGSEA. The CDR3 length is 16 residues. In nucleotides, the CDR3 is TGCAGCGTGGGAATGGGACAGTTAACTCCGCATCGGGGCTACACCTTC. Residues: CSVGMGQLTPHRGYTF.

This chain joins TRBV12-3 or TRBV12-4 and TRBJ2-1; no clear D. The V end was cut by 3 bases, the J end by 10 bases, with 13 bases between. The CDR3 consists of 13 residues. Written as DNA, the CDR3 is TGTGCCAGCAGTTTTGGTACGGGTCGGGAGCAGTTCTTC. It specifies CASSFGTGREQFF.

In nucleotides, the CDR3 is TGTGCCAGCAGCCAACAGGGTGTGTATGGCTACACCTTC. Translated, it gives CASSQQGVYGYTF. This chain connects TRBV6-5 to TRBJ1-2; the D gene is possibly TRBD1 (6 bases). The ends were cut back, 6 bases at V and 5 bases at J, with 13 bases in the middle. Germline CDR1 reads MNHEY; CDR2 reads SVGAGI. The CDR3 is made up of 13 amino acids.

The chain links TRBV5-1 to TRBJ1-1, with a tentative D call TRBD1 (6 bases). V gave up 9 bases and J gave up 1 base, with 10 bases separating them. CDR3 length: 12 residues. The germline V gene encodes CDR1 SGHRS and CDR2 YFSETQ. CDR3 bases: TGCGCCACCTCGGGACAGAACACTGAAGCTTTCTTT. Protein sequence: CATSGQNTEAFF.

This clone was seen once. The V and J genes are TRBV7-9 and TRBJ1-6, with TRBD1 as a possible D gene (5 bases). Germline CDR1 is SEHNR and CDR2 is FQNEAQ (reference sequence). Between the trimmed V and J ends, which lost 4 bases and 5 bases, there was a span of 12 bases. The CDR3 is 15 amino acids. The CDR3 sequence is CASSSLDRNNSPLHF. CDR3 in DNA: TGTGCCAGCAGCTCCCTCGACAGAAATAATTCACCCCTCCACTTT.

The chain combines TRBV9 with TRBJ1-5, with D possibly being TRBD1 (5 bases). Trimming shortened V by 4 bases and J by 2 bases, and 13 bases separated the two germline ends. This CDR3 has 15 amino acids. The germline CDR1 and CDR2 sequences are SGDLS and YYNGEE. The CDR3 DNA reads TGTGCCAGCAGCTATGGGACGGATCGCAATCAGCCCCAGCATTTT. Amino acids: CASSYGTDRNQPQHF.

The CDR3 sequence: CASSQWEREDTQYF. DNA for the CDR3: TGTGCCAGCAGCCAATGGGAAAGGGAAGATACGCAGTATTTT. This rearrangement joins TRBV3-1 (or the pseudogene TRBV3-2) to TRBJ2-3; unclear D gene. V lost 2 bases to trimming and J lost 5 bases, with 11 bases between them. Germline V CDR1 and CDR2: LGHDT, YNNKEL (reference sequence). The CDR3 is 14 amino acids.

The rearrangement links TRBV24-1 to TRBJ2-5, with TRBD2 matching 8 bases. The CDR3 consists of 17 residues. Looked up from germline, CDR1 is KGHDR and CDR2 is SFDVKD. V was clipped by 1 base and J by 5 bases; unmatched bases: 11. The CDR3 sequence: CATSDFGASGYIETQYF. In DNA form, the CDR3 reads TGTGCCACCAGTGATTTTGGGGCTAGCGGGTATATTGAGACCCAGTACTTC.